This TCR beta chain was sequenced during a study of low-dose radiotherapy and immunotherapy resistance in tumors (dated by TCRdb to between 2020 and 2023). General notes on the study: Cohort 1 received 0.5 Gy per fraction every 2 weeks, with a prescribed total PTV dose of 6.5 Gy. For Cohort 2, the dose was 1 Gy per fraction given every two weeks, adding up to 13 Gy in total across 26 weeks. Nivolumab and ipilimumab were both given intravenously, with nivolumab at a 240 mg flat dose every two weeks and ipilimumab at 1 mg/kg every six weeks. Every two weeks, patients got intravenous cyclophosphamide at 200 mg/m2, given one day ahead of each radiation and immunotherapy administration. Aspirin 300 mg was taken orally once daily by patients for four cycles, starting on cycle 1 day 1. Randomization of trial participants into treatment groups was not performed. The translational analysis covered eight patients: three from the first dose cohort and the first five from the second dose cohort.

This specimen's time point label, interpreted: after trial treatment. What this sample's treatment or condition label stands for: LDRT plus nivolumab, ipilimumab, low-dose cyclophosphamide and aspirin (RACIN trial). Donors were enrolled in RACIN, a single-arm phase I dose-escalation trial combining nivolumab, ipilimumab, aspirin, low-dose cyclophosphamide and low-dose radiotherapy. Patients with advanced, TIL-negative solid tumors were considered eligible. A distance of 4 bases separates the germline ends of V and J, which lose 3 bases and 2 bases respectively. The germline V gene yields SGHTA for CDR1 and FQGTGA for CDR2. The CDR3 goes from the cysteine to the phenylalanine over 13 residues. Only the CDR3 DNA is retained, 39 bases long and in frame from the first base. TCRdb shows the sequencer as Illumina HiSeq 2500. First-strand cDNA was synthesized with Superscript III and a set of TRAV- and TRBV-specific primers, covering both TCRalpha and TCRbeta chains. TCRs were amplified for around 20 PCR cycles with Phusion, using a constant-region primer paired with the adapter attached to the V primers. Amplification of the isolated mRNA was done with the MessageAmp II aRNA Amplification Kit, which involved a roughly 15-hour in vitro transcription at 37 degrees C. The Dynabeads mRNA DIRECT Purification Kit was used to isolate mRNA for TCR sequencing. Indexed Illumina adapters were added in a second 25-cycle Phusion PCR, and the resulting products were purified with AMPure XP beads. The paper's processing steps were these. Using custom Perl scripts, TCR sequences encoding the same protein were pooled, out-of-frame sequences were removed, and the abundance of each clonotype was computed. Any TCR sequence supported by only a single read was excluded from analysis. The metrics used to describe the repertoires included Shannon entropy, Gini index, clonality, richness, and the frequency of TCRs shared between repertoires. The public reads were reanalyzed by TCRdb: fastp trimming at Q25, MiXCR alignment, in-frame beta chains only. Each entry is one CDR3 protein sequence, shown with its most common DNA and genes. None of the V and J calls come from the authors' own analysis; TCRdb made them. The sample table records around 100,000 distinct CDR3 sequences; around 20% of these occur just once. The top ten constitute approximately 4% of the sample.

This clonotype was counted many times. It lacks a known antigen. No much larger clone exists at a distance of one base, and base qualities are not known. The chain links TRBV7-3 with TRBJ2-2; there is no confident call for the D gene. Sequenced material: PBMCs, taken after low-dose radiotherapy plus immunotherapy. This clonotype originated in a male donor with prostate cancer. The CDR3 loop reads CASSFSNTGELFF. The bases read TGTGCCAGCAGCTTCAGTAACACCGGGGAGCTGTTTTTT.